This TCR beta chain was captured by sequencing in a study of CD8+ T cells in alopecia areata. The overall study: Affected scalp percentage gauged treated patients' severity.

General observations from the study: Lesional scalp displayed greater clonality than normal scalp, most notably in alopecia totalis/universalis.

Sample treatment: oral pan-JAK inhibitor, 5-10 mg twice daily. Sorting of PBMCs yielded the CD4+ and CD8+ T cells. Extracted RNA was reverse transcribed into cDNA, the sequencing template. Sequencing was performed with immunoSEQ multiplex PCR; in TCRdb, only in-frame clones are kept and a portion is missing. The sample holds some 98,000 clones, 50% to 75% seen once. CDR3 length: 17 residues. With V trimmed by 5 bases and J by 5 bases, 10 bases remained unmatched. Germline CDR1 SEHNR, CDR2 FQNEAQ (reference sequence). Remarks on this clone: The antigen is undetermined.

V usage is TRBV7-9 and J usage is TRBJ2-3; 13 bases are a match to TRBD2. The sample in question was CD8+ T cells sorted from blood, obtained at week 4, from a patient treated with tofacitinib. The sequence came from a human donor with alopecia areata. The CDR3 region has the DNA TGTGCCAGCAGCCCGCCTGGACTAGCGGGAGTCATAGATACGCAGTATTTT. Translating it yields CASSPPGLAGVIDTQYF.